This T cell receptor (beta chain) derives from a study of metastatic and nonmetastatic thyroid tumors (dated by TCRdb to the early 2020s). Notes on the research overall: For patients with malignant and with benign thyroid disease, the researchers compared repertoires between peripheral blood samples and tumor or nodule tissue samples.

According to the germline V gene (reference sequence), CDR1 reads DFQATT and CDR2 reads SNEGSKA. V is cut back by 1 base and J by 1 base, with 3 bases in the junction unmatched. The CDR3 totals 17 residues, both ends included. Only the CDR3 region is kept as DNA, spanning 51 bases read in frame from base 1. This clone appeared many times. No cognate antigen has been identified for it. This CDR3 is missing its conserved last phenylalanine or tryptophan, likely due to a read error. The full study reports these points: In both blood and tumor samples, TCR beta diversity was reported to be significantly higher in malignant tumors than in benign nodules.

Preparation of the library involved PCR. The sequencing machine was an Illumina HiSeq 4000. High-throughput sequencing was used to profile the CDR3 region of the TCR beta-chain in every patient. From the authors' description of their analysis: The researchers built a classifier to tell apart papillary thyroid cancer patients with distant metastasis, based on CDR3 differences among clinicopathological groups. Repertoire diversity was assessed with the Shannon index, and tumor-blood repertoire similarity with the Morisita-Horn index. TCRdb handled the public reads itself, with Q25 trimming in fastp and clone calling in MiXCR, and kept productive beta chains. Here the V and J calls rest on TCRdb's processing, not on the authors' analysis. The sample records about 22,000 clones, 36% of which are singletons. The top ten clonotypes cover about 20% of the sample. None of the patients had been given any treatment before thyroid surgery. Using T-cell receptor beta sequencing, the study looked back at clinical samples from patients collected from about 2011 to 2019.

This sequence was found in a male donor with papillary thyroid cancer or a benign thyroid nodule (not recorded which). Some clones in this sample may be carry-over from other donors' samples. The sequenced sample was blood. The rearranged segments are TRBV20-1 and TRBJ2-1; 14 central nucleotides agree with TRBD2. The bases are TGCAGTGCTAGAGGACTAGCGGGAGGGCCTTCCTACAATGAGCAGTTCGTC. This gives the protein CSARGLAGGPSYNEQFV.